This T cell receptor beta chain was sequenced during a study of early T cells in non-severe SARS-CoV-2 infection. Across the study: The chains were unpaired, and the sequenced material was bulk RNA from unsorted whole blood. Study observations and caveats: The VDJdb matching leaned toward anti-spike CD8 responses and overlooked private and CD4 specificities.

Researchers attached unique molecular identifiers to individual cDNA molecules. Each CDR3 protein gets one entry after TCRdb re-called the 5' RACE reads with MiXCR. Of 85,000 to 90,000 distinct CDR3 sequences in the sample, around 13% were seen once. Germline V CDR1 and CDR2: SQVTM, ANQGSEA. The CDR3 runs 13 residues. The germline V and J ends were trimmed by 0 bases and 6 bases, with 12 bases remaining between them. This clonotype came up many times. What it binds is not known. V gene TRBV29-1 combines with J gene TRBJ2-7; tentatively, D is TRBD2 (5 bases). Sequenced sample: whole blood. The sequence was collected from an adult who was a healthcare worker with PCR-confirmed SARS-CoV-2 infection or an uninfected control (not recorded which). CDR3 sequence (DNA): TGCAGCGTTGAAGATCTAACTAGTCCCGAGCAGTACTTC. Translated: CSVEDLTSPEQYF.